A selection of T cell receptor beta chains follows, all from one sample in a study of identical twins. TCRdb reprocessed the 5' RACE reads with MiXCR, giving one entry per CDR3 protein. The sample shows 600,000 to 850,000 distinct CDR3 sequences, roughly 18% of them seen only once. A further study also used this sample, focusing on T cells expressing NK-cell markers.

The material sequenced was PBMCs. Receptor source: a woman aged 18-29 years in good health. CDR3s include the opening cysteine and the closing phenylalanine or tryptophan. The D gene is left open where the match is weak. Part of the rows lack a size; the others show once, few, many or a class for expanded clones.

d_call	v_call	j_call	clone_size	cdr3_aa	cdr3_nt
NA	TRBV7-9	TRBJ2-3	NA	CASSSEWDRARLAQYF	TGTGCCAGCAGCTCCGAATGGGACCGGGCTCGTCTTGCGCAGTATTTT
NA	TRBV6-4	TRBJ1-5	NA	CASSAPRDTGQPQHF	TGTGCCAGCAGCGCTCCCCGGGACACAGGACAGCCCCAGCATTTT
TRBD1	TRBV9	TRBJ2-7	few	CASSGPQGQIYEQYF	TGTGCCAGCAGCGGACCACAGGGACAGATCTACGAGCAGTACTTC
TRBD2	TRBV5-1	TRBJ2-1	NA	CASSFQVAGVNEQFF	TGCGCCAGCAGCTTTCAAGTAGCGGGAGTGAATGAGCAGTTCTTC
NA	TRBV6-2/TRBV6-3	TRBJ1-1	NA	CASSESWAEAFF	TGTGCCAGCAGCGAAAGTTGGGCTGAAGCTTTCTTT
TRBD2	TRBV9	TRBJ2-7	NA	CASSVDSGYTYEQYF	TGTGCCAGCAGCGTAGATAGCGGGTATACCTACGAGCAGTACTTC
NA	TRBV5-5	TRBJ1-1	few	CASSGPGTSPFEAFF	TGTGCCAGCAGCGGGCCCGGGACATCGCCGTTTGAGGCTTTCTTT
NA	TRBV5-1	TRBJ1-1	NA	CASSLGHGNTEAFF	TGCGCCAGCAGCTTGGGACATGGGAACACTGAAGCTTTCTTT
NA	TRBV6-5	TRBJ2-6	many	CASSYSSHPAGANVLTF	TGTGCCAGCAGTTACTCTAGCCACCCGGCTGGGGCCAACGTCCTGACTTTC
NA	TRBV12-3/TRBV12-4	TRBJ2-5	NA	CASSLGQGMETQYF	TGTGCCAGCAGTTTAGGGCAGGGGATGGAGACCCAGTACTTC
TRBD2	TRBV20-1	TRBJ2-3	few	CSARRSGGPTDTQYF	TGCAGTGCTAGACGTAGCGGGGGACCCACAGATACGCAGTATTTT
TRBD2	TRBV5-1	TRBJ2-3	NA	CASGPGTSGGDTQYF	TGCGCCAGCGGCCCCGGGACTAGCGGGGGAGATACGCAGTATTTT
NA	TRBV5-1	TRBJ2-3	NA	CASSLAPVGTAGDTQYF	TGCGCCAGCAGCTTGGCACCGGTCGGGACGGCGGGGGATACGCAGTATTTT
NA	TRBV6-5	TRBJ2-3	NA	CASSYDSSTPNTQYF	TGTGCCAGCAGTTACGACTCATCAACGCCTAATACGCAGTATTTT
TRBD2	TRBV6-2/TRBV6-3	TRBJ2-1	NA	CASSYTLAGGNEQFF	TGTGCCAGCAGTTACACACTAGCGGGGGGAAATGAGCAGTTCTTC
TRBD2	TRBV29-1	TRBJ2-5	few	CSVLFRLRRERETQYF	TGCAGCGTGCTTTTCCGGCTTCGGCGGGAGAGGGAGACCCAGTACTTC
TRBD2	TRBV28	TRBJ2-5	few	CASSSGTSGWETQYF	TGTGCCAGCAGTTCAGGGACTAGCGGTTGGGAGACCCAGTACTTC
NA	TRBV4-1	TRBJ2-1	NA	CASSQVGWGEQFF	TGCGCCAGCAGCCAAGTAGGTTGGGGTGAGCAGTTCTTC
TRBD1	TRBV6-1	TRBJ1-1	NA	CASTGQGGNTEAFF	TGTGCCAGCACCGGACAGGGAGGTAACACTGAAGCTTTCTTT
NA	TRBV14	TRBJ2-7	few	CASSRQALDEQYF	TGTGCCAGCAGCCGACAGGCCTTGGACGAGCAGTACTTC
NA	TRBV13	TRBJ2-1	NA	CASSLGARSYNEQFF	TGTGCCAGCAGTCTAGGGGCTAGATCCTACAATGAGCAGTTCTTC
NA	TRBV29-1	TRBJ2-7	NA	CSASLTIEQYF	TGCAGCGCCAGCCTGACTATCGAGCAGTACTTC
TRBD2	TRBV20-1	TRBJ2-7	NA	CSAQGLVGYEQYF	TGCAGTGCTCAGGGACTAGTAGGCTACGAGCAGTACTTC
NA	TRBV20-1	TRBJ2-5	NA	CSAPNSRSGETQYF	TGCAGTGCTCCCAATTCAAGGTCTGGGGAGACCCAGTACTTC
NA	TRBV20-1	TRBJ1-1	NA	CSARDSGHAAEAFF	TGCAGTGCTAGAGATTCCGGACACGCGGCTGAAGCTTTCTTT
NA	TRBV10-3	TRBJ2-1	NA	CAISERGGSVYNEQFF	TGTGCCATCAGTGAGCGTGGGGGGAGTGTATACAATGAGCAGTTCTTC